This passage covers 5 T cell receptor beta chains from one sample sequenced in a study of cytomegalovirus exposure and HLA in healthy donors. The table came from immunoSEQ multiplex PCR; TCRdb's copy has only in-frame clones and leaves some out. In the table there are 250,000 to 400,000 clones, roughly 87% of which are singletons. Sequences were obtained from PBMCs. These receptors all stem from a man aged 25 to 45 in good health and CMV-seronegative.

CDR3 bases: TGTGCCAGCAGCGCCAGTCAGGGGATAGGCACTGAAGCTTTCTTT. It translates to CASSASQGIGTEAFF. J is TRBJ1-1 and V is TRBV9; D possibly corresponds to TRBD1 (6 bases). This CDR3 contains 15 residues. Trimming took 3 bases from V and 4 from J, leaving 16 bases between them. The germline CDR1 and CDR2 sequences are SGDLS and YYNGEE. The variable domain in full, with the rest retrieved from reference TRBV9 and TRBJ1-1, is DSGVTQTPKHLITATGQRVTLRCSPRSGDLSVYWYQQSLDQGLQFLIQYYNGEERAKGNILERFSAQQFPDLHSELNLSSLELGDSALYFCASSASQGIGTEAFFGQGTRLTVV.

This clone was seen a single time. In the same sample, other DNA sequences code for this CDR3. The genes are TRBV18 and TRBJ2-3, with 9 bases lining up with TRBD2. Per the germline V gene, CDR1 is KGHSH and CDR2 is LQKENI. This CDR3 is built from 15 residues. With 6 bases clipped from V and 1 base from J, the junction kept 5 bases outside the gene matches. The CDR3 region is CASSPTSGGTDTQYF. The CDR3 DNA sequence: TGTGCCAGCTCCCCGACTAGCGGAGGCACAGATACGCAGTATTTT.

The genes are TRBV4-2 and TRBJ1-1; D possibly corresponds to TRBD1 (6 bases). The germline gives CDR1 LGHNA, CDR2 YNFKEQ. V was clipped by 11 bases and J by 6 bases, with 13 bases between them. This CDR3 region has 11 residues. This CDR3 is CAVQGWPEAFF. Here the CDR3 DNA reads TGTGCCGTACAGGGATGGCCTGAAGCTTTCTTT.

Worth noting for this clone: Within the sample, other DNA sequences also encode this same CDR3. The V and J genes are TRBV20-1 and TRBJ2-7; D uncertain. The CDR3 extends over 11 amino acids. The germline CDR1 and CDR2 sequences are DFQATT and SNEGSKA (reference sequence). V lost 0 bases and J 4 bases, leaving 4 bases between the germline ends. CDR3 region: CSARDSYEQYF. CDR3 bases: TGCAGTGCTAGAGACTCGTACGAGCAGTACTTC.

The chain employs TRBV2 and TRBJ1-1; D ambiguous. The CDR3 is 12 amino acids. Germline lookup yields CDR1 SNHLY and CDR2 FYNNEI. The germline V and J ends were trimmed by 9 bases and 1 base, with 9 bases remaining between them. DNA of the CDR3: TGTGCCAGAGCGCACCAGAACACTGAAGCTTTCTTT. Its protein is CARAHQNTEAFF.